The rows below give T cell receptor beta chains drawn from one sample of a study of cytomegalovirus exposure and HLA in healthy donors. The protocol was immunoSEQ multiplex PCR, while the TCRdb copy is restricted to in-frame clones and leaves out a portion. The data show 70,000 to 95,000 clones, 84% seen once. Material: PBMCs. These receptor sequences come from a woman under 30 in good health and CMV-seropositive. Each CDR3 is given with its conserved first and last residue. A D gene is named only where the DNA matches it firmly. Not every row has a clone size; where given, it reads once, few, many or a size class.

v_call: TRBV28; j_call: TRBJ1-2; clone_size: -; d_call: -; cdr3_length: 12; cdr3_aa: CASSFSLWSYTF; cdr3_nt: TGTGCCAGCAGTTTTAGCCTCTGGAGCTACACCTTC
v_call: TRBV4-1; j_call: TRBJ2-7; clone_size: -; d_call: TRBD1; cdr3_length: 14; cdr3_aa: CASRYGTGDYEQYF; cdr3_nt: TGCGCCAGCCGTTACGGGACAGGGGACTACGAGCAGTACTTC
v_call: TRBV2; j_call: TRBJ1-1; clone_size: -; d_call: -; cdr3_length: 13; cdr3_aa: CASRLTGNTEAFF; cdr3_nt: TGTGCCAGCAGGCTAACAGGGAACACTGAAGCTTTCTTT
v_call: TRBV7-8; j_call: TRBJ1-4; clone_size: -; d_call: TRBD1; cdr3_length: 18; cdr3_aa: CASSFGLEGGSPAKKLFF; cdr3_nt: TGTGCCAGCAGCTTCGGTCTCGAAGGGGGCAGTCCGGCTAAAAAACTGTTTTTT
v_call: TRBV28; j_call: TRBJ2-1; clone_size: -; d_call: -; cdr3_length: 14; cdr3_aa: CASSLSGDWNEQFF; cdr3_nt: TGTGCCAGCAGTTTATCCGGGGACTGGAATGAGCAGTTCTTC
v_call: TRBV5-6; j_call: TRBJ1-2; clone_size: -; d_call: -; cdr3_length: 13; cdr3_aa: CASSLGHVDGYTF; cdr3_nt: TGTGCCAGCAGCTTGGGGCACGTCGATGGCTACACCTTC
v_call: TRBV25-1; j_call: TRBJ1-1; clone_size: -; d_call: TRBD1; cdr3_length: 15; cdr3_aa: CASSEVGQENTEAFF; cdr3_nt: TGTGCCAGCAGTGAAGTGGGACAGGAAAACACTGAAGCTTTCTTT
v_call: TRBV29-1; j_call: TRBJ1-3; clone_size: -; d_call: -; cdr3_length: 14; cdr3_aa: CSVTGTQSLDTIYF; cdr3_nt: TGCAGCGTTACCGGGACACAAAGTTTGGACACCATATATTTT
v_call: TRBV7-7; j_call: TRBJ1-1; clone_size: few; d_call: TRBD1; cdr3_length: 11; cdr3_aa: CASTPTGDPFF; cdr3_nt: TGTGCTAGCACGCCGACAGGGGACCCTTTCTTT
v_call: TRBV28; j_call: TRBJ1-5; clone_size: -; d_call: -; cdr3_length: 14; cdr3_aa: CASSPRWGNQPQHF; cdr3_nt: TGTGCCAGCAGTCCCAGGTGGGGCAATCAGCCCCAGCATTTT
v_call: TRBV7-3; j_call: TRBJ2-7; clone_size: -; d_call: -; cdr3_length: 13; cdr3_aa: CASSLSNLGKQYF; cdr3_nt: TGTGCCAGCAGCTTATCCAATCTTGGCAAGCAGTACTTC
v_call: TRBV5-8; j_call: TRBJ2-1; clone_size: -; d_call: -; cdr3_length: 13; cdr3_aa: CASSYGTADEQFF; cdr3_nt: TGTGCCAGCAGCTACGGGACTGCGGATGAGCAGTTCTTC
v_call: TRBV15; j_call: TRBJ2-5; clone_size: once; d_call: TRBD2; cdr3_length: 17; cdr3_aa: CATSRMIAGGEQETQYF; cdr3_nt: TGTGCCACCAGCCGCATGATAGCGGGAGGGGAACAAGAGACCCAGTACTTC
v_call: TRBV11-3; j_call: TRBJ2-7; clone_size: once; d_call: -; cdr3_length: 14; cdr3_aa: CASSPGGDRVEQYF; cdr3_nt: TGTGCCAGCAGCCCGGGGGGGGACAGGGTGGAGCAGTACTTC
v_call: TRBV13; j_call: TRBJ2-1; clone_size: once; d_call: TRBD2; cdr3_length: 18; cdr3_aa: CASSLPGLAGEGYNEQFF; cdr3_nt: TGTGCCAGCAGCTTACCGGGACTAGCGGGAGAAGGGTACAATGAGCAGTTCTTC
v_call: TRBV6-1; j_call: TRBJ2-1; clone_size: -; d_call: TRBD2; cdr3_length: 15; cdr3_aa: CASSIDLAGANEQFF; cdr3_nt: TGTGCCAGCAGTATTGATCTAGCGGGAGCTAATGAGCAGTTCTTC
v_call: TRBV4-1; j_call: TRBJ2-7; clone_size: -; d_call: -; cdr3_length: 16; cdr3_aa: CASSQLYDTRSYEQYF; cdr3_nt: TGCGCCAGCAGCCAACTCTACGACACCCGCTCCTACGAGCAGTACTTC
v_call: TRBV30; j_call: TRBJ2-6; clone_size: few; d_call: -; cdr3_length: 14; cdr3_aa: CAWRHLSGANVLTF; cdr3_nt: TGTGCCTGGAGACATCTCTCTGGGGCCAACGTCCTGACTTTC
v_call: TRBV9; j_call: TRBJ2-6; clone_size: -; d_call: -; cdr3_length: 15; cdr3_aa: CASSAGLPGANVLTF; cdr3_nt: TGTGCCAGCAGCGCGGGACTGCCTGGGGCCAACGTCCTGACTTTC
v_call: TRBV19; j_call: TRBJ2-6; clone_size: once; d_call: TRBD2; cdr3_length: 17; cdr3_aa: CASSIDSGSSGANVLTF; cdr3_nt: TGTGCCAGTAGTATTGATAGCGGGAGCTCTGGGGCCAACGTCCTGACTTTC
v_call: TRBV6-1; j_call: TRBJ1-3; clone_size: -; d_call: -; cdr3_length: 15; cdr3_aa: CASYPGWSSGNTIYF; cdr3_nt: TGTGCCAGCTACCCGGGTTGGTCTTCTGGAAACACCATATATTTT